Presented here are 2 T cell receptor beta chains from one specimen sequenced in a study of OX40 agonist ivuxolimab in advanced cancers. TCRdb keeps only in-frame clones here, not all; method: immunoSEQ multiplex PCR. The sample holds about 27,000 clones, over 70% seen once. The sequencing here drew on CD4+ or CD8+ T cells sorted from blood, taken in a trial of the OX40 agonist ivuxolimab. Every receptor here comes from an adult with an advanced solid tumor such as melanoma, head and neck, liver or kidney cancer.

The J gene is TRBJ2-5, the V gene TRBV27; no firm D call. There are 11 residues in the CDR3. CDR1 is MNHEY, CDR2 SMNVEV, per germline (reference sequence). The V gene lost 2 bases and the J gene lost 13 bases, with 11 bases spanning the gap. The DNA for the CDR3 is TGTGCCAGCAGTTTAGGAGACCTGAGGTACTTC. Residues: CASSLGDLRYF.

The chain has TRBV19 and TRBJ1-1, with D maybe TRBD1 (5 bases). Trimming removed 5 bases at V and 2 bases at J, with 9 bases between. The CDR3 has 13 amino acids. Germline V gene lookup returns CDR1 LNHDA and CDR2 SQIVND (reference sequence). CDR3 coding DNA: TGTGCCAGTAGTGCCCAGGGCAACACTGAAGCTTTCTTT. This translates into CASSAQGNTEAFF.